One sample yielded the 10 T cell receptor beta chains listed below, sequenced in a study of blood T cells in healthy people across ages. Primed by a sample-barcoded 5' primer and a J-beta primer mix, a second PCR proceeded for about 6 to 11 cycles. TCRdb ran MiXCR on the 5' RACE reads and lists one entry per CDR3 protein. The sample lists about 680,000 distinct CDR3 sequences, around 45% occurring once. The sample comprised blood. Every receptor here comes from a woman aged 60 to 75 in good health.

This clonotype has just a few counts. V and J are TRBV7-2 and TRBJ2-3; TRBD1 might be the D (5 bases). Germline V CDR1 and CDR2: SGHTA, FQGNSA. The V gene lost 5 bases and the J gene lost 4 bases, with 19 bases spanning the gap. The CDR3 totals 16 residues. The CDR3 DNA sequence: TGTGCCAGCAGCACTACGTGGGGCGGAATTGCAGATACGCAGTATTTT. Translating it yields CASSTTWGGIADTQYF.

A word on this clonotype: A read error may explain this, as a much larger clone is one base away. J is TRBJ2-7 and V is TRBV11-2; 8 bases align to TRBD1. The J call may be mistaken, given a closer DNA end match to TRBJ2-5. The V gene's germline CDR1 is SGHAT and CDR2 FQNNGV. This CDR3 has 14 residues. This chain's CDR3 is CAGSFDRGRETQYF. CDR3 nucleotides: TGTGCCGGCAGCTTCGACAGGGGACGGGAGACCCAGTACTTC.

This clonotype was recorded many times. The chain is built from TRBV6-6 and TRBJ2-1, with 11 nucleotides matching TRBD2. The CDR3 is made up of 14 amino acids. Looked up from germline, CDR1 is MNHNY and CDR2 is SVGAGI (reference sequence). Trimming took 3 bases from V and 7 from J; bases not matched to a gene: 2. CDR3 DNA: TGTGCCAGCAGTTATGGGACTAGCGGAAATGAGCAGTTCTTC. Encoded protein: CASSYGTSGNEQFF.

Note on this clonotype: A much larger clone differs by one base, so this may be a read error. The V and J genes are TRBV12-3 or TRBV12-4 and TRBJ2-1; 8 bases are a match to TRBD1. The end of the DNA aligns better with TRBJ2-7, so the J call may be wrong. The length of the CDR3 is 14 residues. CDR3 DNA: TGTGCCAGCAGCCAAACAGGGGGTTTTTACGAGCAGTACTTC. Amino acids: CASSQTGGFYEQYF.

This clonotype was observed a few times. The chain couples TRBV29-1 to TRBJ2-7, with 12 nucleotides matching TRBD2. CDR3 size: 15 residues. The germline V gene encodes CDR1 SQVTM and CDR2 ANQGSEA. The trim removed 3 bases at V and 3 bases at J, leaving 6 bases unmatched. CDR3 in amino acids: CSVEIPTSGSYEQYF. The CDR3, as DNA: TGCAGCGTTGAGATCCCGACTAGCGGGAGCTACGAGCAGTACTTC.

A remark on this clonotype: The junction shows a germline mismatch at one end, possibly a read error. The chain couples TRBV7-8 to TRBJ2-7; 10 bases agree with TRBD1. The CDR3 spans 15 residues. Germline-derived CDR1 and CDR2 are SGHVS and FQNEAQ. CDR3 loop: CASGFGTGASYEQYF. The CDR3 DNA reads TGTGCCAGCGGCTTTGGGACAGGGGCGTCCTACGAGCAGTACTTC.

To note about this clonotype: One end of the junction is discordant with germline, which a read error may explain. The rearrangement links TRBV7-2 to TRBJ2-1, with TRBD2 as a possible D gene (6 bases). There are 14 residues in the CDR3. The germline V gene encodes CDR1 SGHTA and CDR2 FQGNSA. This chain's CDR3 is CAGSPAGQRDEQFF. The CDR3, as DNA: TGTGCCGGCAGCCCCGCGGGGCAGAGGGATGAGCAGTTCTTC.

This clonotype turned up a few times. The gene calls are TRBV6-5 and TRBJ2-4, with 8 bases lining up with TRBD1. Near its end, the DNA agrees better with TRBJ2-7, so the J call may be wrong. This CDR3 contains 15 residues. Germline CDR1 and CDR2: MNHEY and SVGAGI. CDR3 in amino acids: CASSPTGESSYEQYF. CDR3 coding DNA: TGTGCCAGCAGTCCGACAGGGGAAAGCTCCTACGAGCAGTACTTC.

The chain uses TRBV20-1 and TRBJ2-1; D is unclear. Germline V lookup: CDR1 DFQATT, CDR2 SNEGSKA (reference sequence). Trimming left V 5 bases short and J 13 bases short, with 12 bases between. CDR3 length: 10 residues. The CDR3 coding sequence is TGCAGTGCTGAGGCAAATAGTCAGTTCTTC. This codes for CSAEANSQFF.

The V gene is TRBV3-1, the J gene TRBJ2-5; 7 positions agree with TRBD1. The J call may be faulty, since TRBJ2-7 better matches the DNA end. Germline CDR1 reads LGHDT; CDR2 reads YNNKEL (reference sequence). This CDR3 spans 14 amino acids. CDR3 DNA sequence: TGTGCCAGCAGCCTCAACCAGGGGGTGGGCGAGCAGTACTTC. Translation gives CASSLNQGVGEQYF.